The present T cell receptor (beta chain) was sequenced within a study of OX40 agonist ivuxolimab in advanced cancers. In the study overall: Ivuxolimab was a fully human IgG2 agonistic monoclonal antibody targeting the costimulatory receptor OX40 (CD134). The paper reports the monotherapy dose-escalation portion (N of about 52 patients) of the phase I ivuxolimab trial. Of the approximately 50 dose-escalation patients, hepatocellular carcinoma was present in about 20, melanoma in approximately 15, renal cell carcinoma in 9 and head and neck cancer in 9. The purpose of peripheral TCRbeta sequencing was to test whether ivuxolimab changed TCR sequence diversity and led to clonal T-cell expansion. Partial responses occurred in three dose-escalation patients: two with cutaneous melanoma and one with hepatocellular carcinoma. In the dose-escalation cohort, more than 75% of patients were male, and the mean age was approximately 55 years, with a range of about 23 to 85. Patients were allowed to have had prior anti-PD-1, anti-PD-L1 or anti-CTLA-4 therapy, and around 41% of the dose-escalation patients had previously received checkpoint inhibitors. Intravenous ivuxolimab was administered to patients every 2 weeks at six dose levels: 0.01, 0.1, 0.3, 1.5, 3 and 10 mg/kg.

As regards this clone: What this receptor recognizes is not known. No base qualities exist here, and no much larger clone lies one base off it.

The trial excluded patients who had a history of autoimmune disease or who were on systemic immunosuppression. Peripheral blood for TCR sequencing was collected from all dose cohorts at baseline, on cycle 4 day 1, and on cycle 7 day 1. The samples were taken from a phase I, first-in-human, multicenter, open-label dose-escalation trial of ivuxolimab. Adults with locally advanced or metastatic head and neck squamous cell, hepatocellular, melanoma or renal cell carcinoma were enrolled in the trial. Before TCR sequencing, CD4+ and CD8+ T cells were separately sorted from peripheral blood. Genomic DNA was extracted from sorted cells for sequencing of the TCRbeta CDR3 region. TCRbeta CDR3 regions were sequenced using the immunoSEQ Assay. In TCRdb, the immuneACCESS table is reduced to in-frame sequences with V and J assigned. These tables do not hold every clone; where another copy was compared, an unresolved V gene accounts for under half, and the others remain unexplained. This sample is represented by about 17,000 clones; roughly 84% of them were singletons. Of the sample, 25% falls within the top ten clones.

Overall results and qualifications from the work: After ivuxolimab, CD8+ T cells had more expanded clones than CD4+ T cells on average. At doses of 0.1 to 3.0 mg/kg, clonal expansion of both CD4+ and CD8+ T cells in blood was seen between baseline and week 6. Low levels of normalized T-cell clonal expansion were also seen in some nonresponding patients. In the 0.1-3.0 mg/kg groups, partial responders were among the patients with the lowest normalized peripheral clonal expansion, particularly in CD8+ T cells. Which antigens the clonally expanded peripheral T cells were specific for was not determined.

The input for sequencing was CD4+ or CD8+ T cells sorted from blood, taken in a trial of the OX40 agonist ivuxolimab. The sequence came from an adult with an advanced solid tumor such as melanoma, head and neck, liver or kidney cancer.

This receptor carries the CDR3 CASSLGLRGAPEGGELFF. The DNA sequence reads TGTGCCAGCAGCTTAGGTCTTAGAGGGGCCCCCGAGGGCGGGGAGCTGTTTTTT. The chain is assembled from TRBV11-2 and TRBJ2-2; the D gene cannot be resolved beyond TRBD1 or TRBD2, each matching 5 bases. CDR1 and CDR2, looked up from the germline V gene, are SGHAT and FQNNGV. V lost 1 base and J lost 7 bases; the stretch between them is 22 bases long. There are 18 amino acids in the CDR3, from cysteine to phenylalanine inclusive. The sequence is cut down to CDR3 DNA, 54 bases in frame from base 1.